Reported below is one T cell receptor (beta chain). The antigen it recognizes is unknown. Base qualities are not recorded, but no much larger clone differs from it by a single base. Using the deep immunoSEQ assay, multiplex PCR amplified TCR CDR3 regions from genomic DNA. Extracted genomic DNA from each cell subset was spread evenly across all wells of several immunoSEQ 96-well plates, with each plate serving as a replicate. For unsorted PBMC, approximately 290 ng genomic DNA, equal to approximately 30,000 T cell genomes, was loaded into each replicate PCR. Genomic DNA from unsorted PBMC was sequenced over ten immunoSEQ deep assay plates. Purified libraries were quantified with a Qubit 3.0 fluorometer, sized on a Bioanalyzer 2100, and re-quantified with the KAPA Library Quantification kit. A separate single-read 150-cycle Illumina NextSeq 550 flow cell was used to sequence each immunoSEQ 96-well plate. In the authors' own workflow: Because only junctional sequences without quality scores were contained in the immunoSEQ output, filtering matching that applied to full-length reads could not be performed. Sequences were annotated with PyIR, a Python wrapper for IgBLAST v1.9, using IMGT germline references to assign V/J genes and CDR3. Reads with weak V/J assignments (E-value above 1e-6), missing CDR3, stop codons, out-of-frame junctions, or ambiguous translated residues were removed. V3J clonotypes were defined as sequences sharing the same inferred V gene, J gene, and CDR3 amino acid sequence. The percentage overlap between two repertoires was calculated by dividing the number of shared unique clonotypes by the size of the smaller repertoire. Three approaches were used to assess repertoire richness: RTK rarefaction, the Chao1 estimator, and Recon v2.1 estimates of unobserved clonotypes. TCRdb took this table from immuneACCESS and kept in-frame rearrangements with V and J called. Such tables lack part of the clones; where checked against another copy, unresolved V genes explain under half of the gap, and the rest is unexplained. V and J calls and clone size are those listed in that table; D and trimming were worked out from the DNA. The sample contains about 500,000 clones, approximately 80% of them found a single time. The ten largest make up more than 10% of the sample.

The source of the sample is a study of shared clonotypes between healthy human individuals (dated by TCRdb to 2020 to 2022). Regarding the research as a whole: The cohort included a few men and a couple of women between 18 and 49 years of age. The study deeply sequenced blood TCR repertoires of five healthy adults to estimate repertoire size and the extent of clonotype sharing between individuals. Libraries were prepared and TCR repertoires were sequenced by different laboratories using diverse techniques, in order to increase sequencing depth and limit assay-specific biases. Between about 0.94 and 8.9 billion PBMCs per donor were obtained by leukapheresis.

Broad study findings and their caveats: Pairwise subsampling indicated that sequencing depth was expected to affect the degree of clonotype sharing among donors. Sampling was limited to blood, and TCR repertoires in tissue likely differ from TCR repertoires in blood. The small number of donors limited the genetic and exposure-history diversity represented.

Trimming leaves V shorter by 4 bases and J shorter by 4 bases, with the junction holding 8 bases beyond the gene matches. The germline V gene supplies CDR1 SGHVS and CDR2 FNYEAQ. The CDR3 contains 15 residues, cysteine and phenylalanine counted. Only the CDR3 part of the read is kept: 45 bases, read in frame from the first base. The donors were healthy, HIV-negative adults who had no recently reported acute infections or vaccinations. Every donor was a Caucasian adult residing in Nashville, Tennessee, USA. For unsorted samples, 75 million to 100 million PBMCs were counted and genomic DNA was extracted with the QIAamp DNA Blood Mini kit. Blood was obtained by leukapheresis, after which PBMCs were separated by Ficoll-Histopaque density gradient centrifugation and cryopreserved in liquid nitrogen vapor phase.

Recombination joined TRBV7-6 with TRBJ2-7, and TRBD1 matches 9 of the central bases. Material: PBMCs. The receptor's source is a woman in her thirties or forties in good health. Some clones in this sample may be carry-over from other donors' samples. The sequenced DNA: TGTGCCAGCAGCTCTTCCGGGACAGGGTGGTACGAGCAGTACTTC. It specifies CASSSSGTGWYEQYF.